The next 23 T cell receptor beta chains were all read from a single sample in a study of neurological immune-mediated disorders (dated by TCRdb to about 2019). Library preparation employed 5' RACE. TCRdb names Illumina HiSeq 2500 as the instrument used. TCRdb reworked the public reads: Q25 trimming with fastp, MiXCR clone assembly, productive beta chains retained. Duplicate CDR3 protein sequences are folded into a single record with the most common DNA and genes. Within this sample are about 38,000 distinct CDR3 sequences, with approximately 4.4% of them counted one time only. The leading ten clones occupy approximately 8.8% of the sample. The material sequenced was CD4+ T cells from blood. The receptors originated from a man aged 18 to 30 in good health.

There are many counts of this clonotype. The chain has TRBV5-1 and TRBJ2-7; the D gene is possibly TRBD1 (6 bases). V was clipped by 4 bases and J by 6 bases, with 17 bases between them. In germline, CDR1 is SGHRS, CDR2 YFSETQ. This CDR3 is built from 14 residues. DNA of the CDR3: TGCGCCAGCAGCCGCGCGCCGGGACAAGGCGAGCAGTACTTC. Translating gives CASSRAPGQGEQYF.

The rearrangement links TRBV7-6 to TRBJ1-2, with 7 bases aligning to TRBD1. Germline V CDR1 and CDR2: SGHVS, FNYEAQ. The CDR3 consists of 14 residues. V shed 3 bases and J 3 bases; nucleotides not matched to a gene: 4. CDR3 residues: CASSLAGTDYGYTF. The CDR3 DNA reads TGTGCCAGCAGCTTGGCAGGGACAGACTATGGCTACACCTTC.

This clonotype was seen a handful of times. The chain is built from TRBV18 and TRBJ1-4; D unresolved. CDR1 is KGHSH, CDR2 LQKENI, per germline. V lost 6 bases, J lost 4 bases, and 12 bases lay in between. The CDR3 is made up of 14 amino acids. CDR3 nucleotides: TGTGCCAGCTCCCACACAGACTTTAATGAAAAACTGTTTTTT. The encoded protein is CASSHTDFNEKLFF. The full variable domain, completed using reference TRBV18 and TRBJ1-4, is NAGVMQNPRHLVRRRGQEARLRCSPMKGHSHVYWYRQLPEEGLKFMVYLQKENIIDESGMPKERFSAEFPKEGPSILRIQQVVRGDSAAYFCASSHTDFNEKLFFGSGTQLSVL.

This clonotype was counted at least ten times. The V gene is TRBV29-1, the J gene TRBJ2-3; no firm D call. The germline V and J ends were trimmed by 4 bases and 2 bases, with 10 bases remaining between them. Germline loops: CDR1 SQVTM, CDR2 ANQGSEA. The CDR3 runs to 13 residues. CDR3 residues: CSVGLPLTDTQYF. The CDR3 coding sequence is TGCAGCGTTGGACTGCCCCTCACAGATACGCAGTATTTT.

This clonotype occurred many times. The rearrangement links TRBV20-1 to TRBJ1-1; D not certain. Germline loops: CDR1 DFQATT, CDR2 SNEGSKA (reference sequence). The CDR3 length is 12 residues. Between the trimmed V and J ends, which lost 3 bases and 5 bases, there was a span of 10 bases. CDR3 DNA: TGCAGTGCTAGCCCGGCCGGAACTGAAGCTTTCTTT. This translates into CSASPAGTEAFF.

Ten or more counts support this clonotype. The junction departs from the called germline gene at one end, perhaps through a read error. This chain joins TRBV10-3 and TRBJ2-7; no clear D gene. The CDR3 consists of 15 residues. Germline V CDR1 and CDR2: ENHRY, SYGVKD. The DNA for the CDR3 is TGTGCCATCATTGAGACGCCAGGTCCCTCCTACGAGCAGTACTTC. Translation: CAIIETPGPSYEQYF.

This clonotype was counted many times. The V call is TRBV18, the J call TRBJ2-2; D is ambiguous. V dropped 5 bases and J dropped 2 bases, with 21 bases sitting between them. The CDR3 loop spans 18 amino acids. Germline loops: CDR1 KGHSH, CDR2 LQKENI. DNA of the CDR3: TGTGCCAGCTCAAGACCCATATCACGGGTCTTTAACACCGGGGAGCTGTTTTTT. Translating gives CASSRPISRVFNTGELFF. The full variable domain, completed using reference TRBV18 and TRBJ2-2, is NAGVMQNPRHLVRRRGQEARLRCSPMKGHSHVYWYRQLPEEGLKFMVYLQKENIIDESGMPKERFSAEFPKEGPSILRIQQVVRGDSAAYFCASSRPISRVFNTGELFFGEGSRLTVL.

This clonotype was seen at least ten times. The chain links TRBV29-1 to TRBJ2-1; D is unresolved. This CDR3 region has 10 residues. Trimming took off 2 bases at V and 4 bases at J, with 0 bases between the two ends. The germline gives CDR1 SQVTM, CDR2 ANQGSEA. CDR3 bases: TGCAGCGTTGAATACAATGAGCAGTTCTTC. This codes for CSVEYNEQFF.

The table lists this clonotype with many counts. In nucleotides, the CDR3 is TGTGCCAGCAGCTTAAGGCCTAGCGGGCAAAGCACAGATACGCAGTATTTT. Amino acid sequence: CASSLRPSGQSTDTQYF. V usage is TRBV7-2 and J usage is TRBJ2-3; 8 nucleotides align to TRBD2. The CDR3 loop spans 17 amino acids. The V segment lost 2 bases and the J segment 0 bases; nucleotides outside the gene matches: 7. From germline, CDR1 is SGHTA and CDR2 FQGNSA.

This clonotype was counted many times. The chain is built from TRBV20-1 and TRBJ2-7; 7 positions agree with TRBD1. Germline V gene data show CDR1 as DFQATT and CDR2 as SNEGSKA (reference sequence). With 8 bases clipped from V and 7 bases from J, the junction kept 8 bases outside the gene matches. CDR3 size: 11 residues. The CDR3 nucleotides are TGCAGTCTCGAGGGGGCGCGTGAGCAGTACTTC. Protein: CSLEGAREQYF.

The sample holds many counts of this clonotype. This rearrangement joins TRBV5-6 to TRBJ2-7; tentatively, D is TRBD2 (5 bases). V was shortened by 4 bases and J by 0 bases, with 14 bases between the two germline ends. Germline V CDR1 and CDR2: SGHDT, YYEEEE. CDR3 length: 15 residues. DNA for the CDR3: TGTGCCAGCAGCGGCGGGCCTTCCAGCTCCTACGAGCAGTACTTC. This codes for CASSGGPSSSYEQYF.

This clonotype was seen repeatedly, ten times or more. The chain links TRBV10-2 to TRBJ1-1; D gene unclear. CDR3 length equals 14 residues. Trimming took 4 bases from V and 5 from J, leaving 14 bases between them. The V gene's germline CDR1 is WSHSY and CDR2 SAAADI. This chain's CDR3 is CASSGHPLGTEAFF. The CDR3 DNA sequence: TGCGCCAGCAGTGGTCATCCACTAGGGACTGAAGCTTTCTTT.

This clonotype was counted at least ten times. The chain combines TRBV4-3 with TRBJ1-4; D ambiguous. CDR1 LGHNA and CDR2 YSLEER come from the germline V gene. The CDR3 contains 13 residues. The germline V and J ends were trimmed by 1 base and 8 bases, with 8 bases remaining between them. CDR3 protein: CASSQGLEEKLFF. CDR3 sequence (DNA): TGCGCCAGCAGCCAAGGGTTAGAGGAAAAACTGTTTTTT.

At least ten counts were recorded for this clonotype. Since a much larger clone is just one base distant, this may be a read error. The chain carries TRBV7-6 and TRBJ2-7; 10 bases agree with TRBD1. The CDR3 covers 15 residues. Germline loops: CDR1 SGHVS, CDR2 FNYEAQ. CDR3 region: CANSLGTGENYEQYF. DNA of the CDR3: TGTGCCAACAGCTTGGGGACAGGGGAGAATTACGAGCAGTACTTC.

This clonotype occurred many times. The CDR3 nucleotides read TGCAGTGTGTCCGAGGACTACGAGCAGTACTTC. It is translated as CSVSEDYEQYF. The chain combines TRBV20-1 with TRBJ2-7; D is undetermined. The CDR3 is 11 amino acids. V lost 7 bases, J lost 3 bases, and 10 bases lay in between. Germline V lookup: CDR1 DFQATT, CDR2 SNEGSKA (reference sequence).

This clonotype was found many times. CDR3 protein: CSVKLAADNEQFF. The CDR3 nucleotides are TGCAGCGTTAAGCTAGCGGCCGACAATGAGCAGTTCTTC. This chain links TRBV29-1 with TRBJ2-1, with 7 bases matching TRBD2. Germline CDR1 is SQVTM and CDR2 is ANQGSEA. The CDR3 covers 13 residues. V shed 5 bases and J 5 bases; nucleotides not matched to a gene: 6.

This clonotype has a count of ten or more. The rearrangement joins TRBV5-1 to TRBJ1-2; D not certain. V shed 5 bases and J shed 2 bases, with 13 bases lying between them. CDR1 and CDR2 (germline): SGHRS, YFSETQ. This CDR3 has 14 residues. In DNA, the CDR3 is TGCGCCAGCAGACAGAACAGCCCGAACTATGGCTACACCTTC. It yields the protein CASRQNSPNYGYTF.

In this sample, this clonotype turned up many times. The chain employs TRBV10-3 and TRBJ1-1, with D perhaps TRBD1 (5 bases). In germline, CDR1 is ENHRY, CDR2 SYGVKD. This CDR3 contains 13 residues. The V gene lost 2 bases and the J gene lost 8 bases, with 12 bases spanning the gap. The CDR3 DNA follows: TGTGCCATCAGTGAGATTCGAGGGACCGAAGCTTTCTTT. It yields the protein CAISEIRGTEAFF.

In its sample, this clonotype is medium-sized. This chain links TRBV27 with TRBJ2-7; a weak D match, TRBD2 (6 bases). The length of the CDR3 is 16 residues. CDR1 and CDR2 from the germline V gene are MNHEY and SMNVEV (reference sequence). The V and J ends lost 3 bases and 0 bases respectively, with 15 bases between them. The CDR3 bases are TGTGCCAGCAGTTTTCGACGAAACGGGAGCTCCTACGAGCAGTACTTC. Protein: CASSFRRNGSSYEQYF.

This clonotype was counted many times. The rearrangement joins TRBV7-2 to TRBJ2-3; 9 nucleotides align to TRBD2. The germline gives CDR1 SGHTA, CDR2 FQGNSA. V was clipped by 5 bases and J by 4 bases; unmatched bases: 10. The CDR3 runs 16 residues. The CDR3 sequence is CASSLRAGGRADTQYF. CDR3 DNA: TGTGCCAGCAGCCTCCGAGCGGGGGGTAGGGCAGATACGCAGTATTTT.

This clonotype occurred once. V gene TRBV2 combines with J gene TRBJ1-4; D may be TRBD1 (5 bases). Germline-derived CDR1 and CDR2 are SNHLY and FYNNEI. The CDR3 length is 13 residues. Trimming left V 6 bases short and J 8 bases short, with 13 bases between. In DNA, the CDR3 is TGTGCCAGCAGGGACACTGGGGTGGAAAAACTGTTTTTT. The encoded protein is CASRDTGVEKLFF.

This clonotype has at least ten counts. This rearrangement joins TRBV29-1 to TRBJ1-1; no reliable D call. The CDR3 length is 13 residues. Trimming stripped 1 base from V and 5 bases from J, with 11 bases between. The germline gives CDR1 SQVTM, CDR2 ANQGSEA. In DNA, the CDR3 is TGCAGCGTTGAAGCGACCCTGCGGACTGAAGCTTTCTTT. As protein: CSVEATLRTEAFF.

This clonotype was observed at least ten times. The chain is built from TRBV3-1 and TRBJ1-1; no clear D gene. Per germline, CDR1 LGHDT and CDR2 YNNKEL (reference sequence). V lost 0 bases to trimming and J lost 4 bases, with 9 bases between them. This CDR3 spans 14 amino acids. The CDR3 bases are TGTGCCAGCAGCCAAGATTGGGCGGCCACTGAAGCTTTCTTT. Translating gives CASSQDWAATEAFF.